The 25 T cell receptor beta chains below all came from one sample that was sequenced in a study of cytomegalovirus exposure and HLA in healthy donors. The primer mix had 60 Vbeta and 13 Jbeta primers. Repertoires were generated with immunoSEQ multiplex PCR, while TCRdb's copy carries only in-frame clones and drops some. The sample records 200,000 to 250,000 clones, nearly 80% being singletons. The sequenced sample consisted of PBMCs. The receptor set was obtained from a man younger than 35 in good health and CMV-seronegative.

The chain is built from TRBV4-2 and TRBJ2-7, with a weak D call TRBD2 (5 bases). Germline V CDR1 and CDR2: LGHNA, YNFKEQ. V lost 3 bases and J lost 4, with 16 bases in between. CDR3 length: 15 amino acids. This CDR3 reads CASSQTSGLSYEQYF. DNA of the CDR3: TGTGCCAGCAGCCAGACCTCTGGACTTTCATACGAGCAGTACTTC.

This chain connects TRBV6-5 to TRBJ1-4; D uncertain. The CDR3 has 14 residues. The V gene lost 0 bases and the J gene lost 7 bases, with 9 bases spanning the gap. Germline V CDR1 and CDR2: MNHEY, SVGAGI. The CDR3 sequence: CASSYSTVGEKLFF. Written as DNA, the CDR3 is TGTGCCAGCAGTTACTCCACTGTTGGTGAAAAACTGTTTTTT.

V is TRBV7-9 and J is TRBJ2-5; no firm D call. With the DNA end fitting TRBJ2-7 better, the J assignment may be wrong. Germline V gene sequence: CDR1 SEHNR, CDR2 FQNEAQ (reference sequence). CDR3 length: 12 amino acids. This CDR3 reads CASSPDPYEQYF. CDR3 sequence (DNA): TGTGCCAGCAGCCCCGATCCCTACGAGCAGTACTTC.

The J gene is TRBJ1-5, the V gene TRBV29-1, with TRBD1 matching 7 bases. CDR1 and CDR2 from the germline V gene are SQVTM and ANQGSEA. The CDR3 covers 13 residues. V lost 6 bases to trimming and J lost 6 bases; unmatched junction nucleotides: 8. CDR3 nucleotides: TGCAGCGTGTCATTAGGGGGCGGTCAGCCCCAGCATTTT. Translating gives CSVSLGGGQPQHF.

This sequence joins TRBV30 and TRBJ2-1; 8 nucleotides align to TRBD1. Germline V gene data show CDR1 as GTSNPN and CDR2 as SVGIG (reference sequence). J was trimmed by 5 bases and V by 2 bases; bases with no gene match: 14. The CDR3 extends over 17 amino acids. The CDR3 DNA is TGTGCCTGGAGTTTTTTTTGGGGGCAGGGGGCAAACAATGAGCAGTTCTTC. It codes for CAWSFFWGQGANNEQFF.

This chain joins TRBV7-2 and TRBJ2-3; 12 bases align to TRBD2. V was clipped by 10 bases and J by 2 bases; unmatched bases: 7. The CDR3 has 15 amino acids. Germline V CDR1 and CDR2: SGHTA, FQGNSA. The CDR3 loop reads CATGTSGWDTDTQYF. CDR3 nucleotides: TGTGCCACCGGGACTAGCGGGTGGGACACAGATACGCAGTATTTT. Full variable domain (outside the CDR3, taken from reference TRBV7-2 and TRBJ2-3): GAGVSQSPSNKVTEKGKDVELRCDPISGHTALYWYRQSLGQGLEFLIYFQGNSAPDKSGLPSDRFSAERTGGSVSTLTIQRTQQEDSAVYLCATGTSGWDTDTQYFGPGTRLTVL.

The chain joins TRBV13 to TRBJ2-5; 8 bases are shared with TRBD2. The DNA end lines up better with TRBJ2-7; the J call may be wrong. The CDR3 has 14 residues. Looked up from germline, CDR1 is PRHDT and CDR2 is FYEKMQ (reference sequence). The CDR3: CASSFGLAAYEQYF. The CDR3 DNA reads TGTGCCAGCAGCTTTGGACTAGCAGCCTACGAGCAGTACTTC.

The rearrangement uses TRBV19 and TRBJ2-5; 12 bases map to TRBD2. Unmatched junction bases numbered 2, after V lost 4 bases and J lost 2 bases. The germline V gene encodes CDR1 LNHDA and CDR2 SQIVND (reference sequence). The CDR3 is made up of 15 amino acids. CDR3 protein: CASSSGLAGQETQYF. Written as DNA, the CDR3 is TGTGCCAGTAGTAGCGGACTAGCGGGGCAAGAGACCCAGTACTTC.

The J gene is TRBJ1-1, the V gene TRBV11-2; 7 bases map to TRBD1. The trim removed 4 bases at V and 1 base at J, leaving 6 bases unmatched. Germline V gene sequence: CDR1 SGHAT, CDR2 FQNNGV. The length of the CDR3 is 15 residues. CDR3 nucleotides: TGTGCCAGCAGCTCGTTACAGGGGAGGAACACTGAAGCTTTCTTT. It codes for CASSSLQGRNTEAFF.

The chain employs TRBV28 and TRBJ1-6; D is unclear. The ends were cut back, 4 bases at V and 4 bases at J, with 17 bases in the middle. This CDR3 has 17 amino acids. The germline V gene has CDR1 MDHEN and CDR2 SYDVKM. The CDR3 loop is CASSSPSDKSYNSPLHF. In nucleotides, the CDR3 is TGTGCCAGCAGTTCGCCCTCAGATAAATCTTATAATTCACCCCTCCACTTT. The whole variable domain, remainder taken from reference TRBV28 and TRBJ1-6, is DVKVTQSSRYLVKRTGEKVFLECVQDMDHENMFWYRQDPGLGLRLIYFSYDVKMKEKGDIPEGYSVSREKKERFSLILESASTNQTSMYLCASSSPSDKSYNSPLHFGNGTRLTVT.

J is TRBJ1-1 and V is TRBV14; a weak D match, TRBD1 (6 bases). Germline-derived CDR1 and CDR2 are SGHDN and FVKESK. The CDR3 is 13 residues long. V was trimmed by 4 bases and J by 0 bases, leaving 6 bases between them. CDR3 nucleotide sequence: TGTGCCAGCAGCCGGACAGTGAACACTGAAGCTTTCTTT. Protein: CASSRTVNTEAFF.

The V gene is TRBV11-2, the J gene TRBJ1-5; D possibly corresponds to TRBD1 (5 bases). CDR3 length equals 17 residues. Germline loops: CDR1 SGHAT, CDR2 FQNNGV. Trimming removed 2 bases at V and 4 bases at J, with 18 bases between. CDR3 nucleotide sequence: TGTGCCAGCAGCTTATCTGAATCCCCGGGGGTTAATCAGCCCCAGCATTTT. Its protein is CASSLSESPGVNQPQHF.

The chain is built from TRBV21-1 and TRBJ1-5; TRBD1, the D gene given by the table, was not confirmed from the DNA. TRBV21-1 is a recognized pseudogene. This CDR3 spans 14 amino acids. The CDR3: CASPYRDRNQPQHF. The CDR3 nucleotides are TGTGCCAGCCCCTACCGGGACAGAAATCAGCCCCAGCATTTT.

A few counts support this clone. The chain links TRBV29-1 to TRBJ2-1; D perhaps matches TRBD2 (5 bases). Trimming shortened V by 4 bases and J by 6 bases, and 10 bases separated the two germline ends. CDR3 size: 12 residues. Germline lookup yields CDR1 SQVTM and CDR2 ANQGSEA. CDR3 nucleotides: TGCAGCGTTGTGGAGGAGTTCAATGAGCAGTTCTTC. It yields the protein CSVVEEFNEQFF.

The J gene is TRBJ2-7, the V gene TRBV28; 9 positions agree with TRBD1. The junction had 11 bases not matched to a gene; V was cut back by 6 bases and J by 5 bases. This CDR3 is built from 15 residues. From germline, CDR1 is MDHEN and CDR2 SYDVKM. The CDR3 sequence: CASRGPGQGGHEQYF. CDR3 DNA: TGTGCCAGCAGGGGACCGGGACAGGGTGGCCACGAGCAGTACTTC.

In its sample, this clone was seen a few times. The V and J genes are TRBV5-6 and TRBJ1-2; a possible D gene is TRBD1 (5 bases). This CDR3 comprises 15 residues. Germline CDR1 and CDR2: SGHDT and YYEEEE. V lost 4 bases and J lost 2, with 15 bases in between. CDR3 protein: CASSTGQDGNYGYTF. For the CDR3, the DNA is TGTGCCAGCAGCACCGGACAAGATGGGAACTATGGCTACACCTTC.

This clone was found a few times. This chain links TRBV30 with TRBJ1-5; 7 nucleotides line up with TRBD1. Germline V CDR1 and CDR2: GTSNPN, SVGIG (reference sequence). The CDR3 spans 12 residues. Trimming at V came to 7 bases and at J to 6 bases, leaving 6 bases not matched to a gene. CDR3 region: CALDRDSQPQHF. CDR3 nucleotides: TGTGCCTTAGACAGGGATAGTCAGCCCCAGCATTTT.

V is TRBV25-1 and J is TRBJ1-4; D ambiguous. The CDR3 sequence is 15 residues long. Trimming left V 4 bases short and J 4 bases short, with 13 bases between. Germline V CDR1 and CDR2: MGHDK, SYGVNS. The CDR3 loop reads CASSVTSPYNEKLFF. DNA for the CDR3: TGTGCCAGCAGTGTGACATCGCCCTATAATGAAAAACTGTTTTTT.

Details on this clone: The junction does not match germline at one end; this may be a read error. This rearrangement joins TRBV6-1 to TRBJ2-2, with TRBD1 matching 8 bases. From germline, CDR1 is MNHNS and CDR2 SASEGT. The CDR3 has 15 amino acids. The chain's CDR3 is CASSWTGPKTGELFF. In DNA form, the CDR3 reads TGTGCCAGCAGTTGGACAGGGCCGAAAACCGGGGAGCTGTTTTTT.

CDR3 in DNA: TGTGCCAGCAGTTACTCCCTCACAGGGGATAGCAATCAGCCCCAGCATTTT. This encodes CASSYSLTGDSNQPQHF. V gene TRBV6-7 combines with J gene TRBJ1-5, with 7 bases matching TRBD1. TRBV6-7 is sorted into the ORF group, with uncertain function. V lost 0 bases and J lost 0; bases outside the gene matches: 5. CDR3 length: 17 residues.

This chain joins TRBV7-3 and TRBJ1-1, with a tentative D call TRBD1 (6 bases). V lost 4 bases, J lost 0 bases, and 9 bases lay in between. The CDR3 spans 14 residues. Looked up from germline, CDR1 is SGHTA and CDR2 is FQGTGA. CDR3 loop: CASSSGQMNTEAFF. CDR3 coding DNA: TGTGCCAGCAGCTCTGGACAGATGAACACTGAAGCTTTCTTT.

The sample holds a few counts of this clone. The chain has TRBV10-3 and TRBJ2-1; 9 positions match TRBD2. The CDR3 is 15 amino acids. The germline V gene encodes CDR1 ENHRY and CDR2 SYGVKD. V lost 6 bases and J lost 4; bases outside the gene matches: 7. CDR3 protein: CAISPTSGTYNEQFF. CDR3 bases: TGTGCCATCAGCCCGACTAGCGGAACTTACAATGAGCAGTTCTTC.

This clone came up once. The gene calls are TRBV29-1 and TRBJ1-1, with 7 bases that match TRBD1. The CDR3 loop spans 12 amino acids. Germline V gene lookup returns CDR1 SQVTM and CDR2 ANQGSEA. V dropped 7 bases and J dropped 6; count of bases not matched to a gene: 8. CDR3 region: CSGQKGAPEAFF. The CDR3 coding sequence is TGCAGCGGGCAAAAGGGGGCCCCTGAAGCTTTCTTT. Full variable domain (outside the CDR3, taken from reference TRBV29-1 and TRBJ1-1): SAVISQKPSRDICQRGTSLTIQCQVDSQVTMMFWYRQQPGQSLTLIATANQGSEATYESGFVIDKFPISRPNLTFSTLTVSNMSPEDSSIYLCSGQKGAPEAFFGQGTRLTVV.

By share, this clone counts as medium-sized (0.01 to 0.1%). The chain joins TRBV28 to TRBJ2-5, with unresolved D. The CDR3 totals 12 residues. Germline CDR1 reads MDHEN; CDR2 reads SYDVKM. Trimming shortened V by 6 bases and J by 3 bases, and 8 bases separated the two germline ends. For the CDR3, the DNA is TGTGCCAGCAGGCTACCCAAAGAGACCCAGTACTTC. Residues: CASRLPKETQYF.

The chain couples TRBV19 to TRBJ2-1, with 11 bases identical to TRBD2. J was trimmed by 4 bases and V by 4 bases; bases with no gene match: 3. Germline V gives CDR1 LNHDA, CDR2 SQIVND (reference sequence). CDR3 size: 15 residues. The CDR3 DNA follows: TGTGCCAGTAGTAAGACTAGCGGGACTTACAATGAGCAGTTCTTC. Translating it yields CASSKTSGTYNEQFF.